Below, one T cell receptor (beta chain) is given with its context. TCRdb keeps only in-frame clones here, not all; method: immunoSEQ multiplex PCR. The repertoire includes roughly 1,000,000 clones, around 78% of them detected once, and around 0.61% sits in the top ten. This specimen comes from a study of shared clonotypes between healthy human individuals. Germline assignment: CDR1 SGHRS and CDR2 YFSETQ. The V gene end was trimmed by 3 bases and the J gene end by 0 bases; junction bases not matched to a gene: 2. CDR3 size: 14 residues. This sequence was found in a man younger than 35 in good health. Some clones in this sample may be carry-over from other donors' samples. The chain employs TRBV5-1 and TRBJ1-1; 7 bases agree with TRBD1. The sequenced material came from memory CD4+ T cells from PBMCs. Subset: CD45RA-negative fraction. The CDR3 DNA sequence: TGCGCCAGCAGCTGGGGACAGTTGAACACTGAAGCTTTCTTT. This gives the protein CASSWGQLNTEAFF.